Listed below are T cell receptor beta chains from one sample, sequenced in a study of blood T cell repertoires in COVID-19. TCRdb's table, derived via immunoSEQ multiplex PCR, lists solely in-frame clones and lacks some. The sample has some 700,000 clones; approximately 90% are singletons. The material sequenced was peripheral blood. These receptors were obtained from a woman aged 18-29 years with acute or convalescent COVID-19. CDR3s leave out the opening cysteine and the closing phenylalanine or tryptophan. D genes are given only for firm matches.

J gene,V gene,D gene,CDR3 protein
TRBJ1-2,TRBV2,TRBD1,ASSDGTDPNYGYT
TRBJ2-2,TRBV13,-,ASSFVAGELF
TRBJ1-2,TRBV3-1/TRBV3-2,-,ASSLYPDSGWYGYT
TRBJ2-1,TRBV7-2,TRBD2,ASSLRTSGANEQF
TRBJ2-2,TRBV11-2,-,ASSLAQGYTGELF
TRBJ2-7,TRBV11-2,-,ASSLGSGLFYEQY
TRBJ1-2,TRBV27,-,ASRGEPWSGYT
TRBJ1-1,TRBV5-6,TRBD1,ASSQGQGATEAF
TRBJ1-2,TRBV2,TRBD1,ASSSGTGYVYGYT
TRBJ2-7,TRBV27,TRBD1,ASRDPGTGLYEQY
TRBJ1-2,TRBV12-3/TRBV12-4,-,ASRIGVYGYT
TRBJ1-6,TRBV6-1,TRBD1,ASSEGQGASPLH
TRBJ1-1,TRBV6-5,-,ASSYYRVRMNTEAF
TRBJ1-1,TRBV21-1,-,ASSRIADTEAF
TRBJ2-3,TRBV19,TRBD1,ASKQGARADTQY
TRBJ2-7,TRBV6-4,-,ASSDCKLTYEQY
TRBJ2-7,TRBV14,-,ASSQGRNYYEQY
TRBJ1-2,TRBV9,-,ASSVGSRANYGYT
TRBJ1-1,TRBV30,-,AWALTRDTEAF
TRBJ2-5,TRBV15,TRBD2,ATRAGGQETQY
TRBJ2-3,TRBV7-6,-,ASSLAQAPDTQY
TRBJ1-2,TRBV6-1,-,ASSEALRMGGRGYT
TRBJ2-7,TRBV7-9,-,ASGANELSEQY
TRBJ1-1,TRBV14,-,ASSPPLGDMNTEAF
TRBJ2-1,TRBV18,TRBD1,ASSPPGQGLYNEQF
TRBJ1-4,TRBV18,-,ASSLREDRFNEKLF
TRBJ2-2,TRBV5-1,-,ASSLAYARSAGTGELF